This T cell receptor beta chain was documented in a study of blood T cell repertoires in COVID-19. Across the study: Sources were T cells, B-cell-depleted T cells, or PBMCs; the material itself was cDNA or gDNA.

This study enrolled people aged about 18 to 100 from roughly 24 US geographic areas. Trimming stripped 7 bases from V and 1 base from J, with 13 bases between. This CDR3 has 15 amino acids. Germline loops: CDR1 MRHNA, CDR2 SNTAGT. Profiled with immunoSEQ multiplex PCR; TCRdb holds only in-frame clones, not every one. The sample lists around 150,000 clones, around 89% seen once, with 6% to 8.5% in the top ten. The chain links TRBV6-4 to TRBJ2-2; the D gene is possibly TRBD1 (6 bases). The specimen sequenced was PBMCs or T cells enriched from blood (not recorded which). The TCR sequence derives from a woman in her fifties or sixties who had recovered from COVID-19. DNA of the CDR3: TGTGCCAGCAAGGCCGGGACATTGAACACCGGGGAGCTGTTTTTT. As protein: CASKAGTLNTGELFF.